This entry lists 27 T cell receptor beta chains sequenced from one sample in a study of T cell responses to AZD1222 COVID-19 vaccine. Sequencing was performed with immunoSEQ multiplex PCR; in TCRdb, only in-frame clones are kept and a portion is missing. The sample contains approximately 150,000 clones, just under 95% of which appear only once. The sample in question was peripheral blood, obtained on day 0 of AZD1222 vaccination. The source is an adult in good health.

This clone occurred a few times. The V and J genes are TRBV10-3 and TRBJ1-4; TRBD1 might be the D (6 bases). The V gene lost 3 bases and the J gene lost 3 bases, with 8 bases spanning the gap. The CDR3 is made up of 14 amino acids. Germline V CDR1 and CDR2: ENHRY, SYGVKD. This chain's CDR3 is CAISDQGPNEKLFF. CDR3 in DNA: TGTGCCATCAGTGACCAGGGGCCTAATGAAAAACTGTTTTTT.

This clone was seen once. This chain connects TRBV6-1 to TRBJ1-1, with D possibly matching TRBD1 (6 bases). Germline V gene lookup returns CDR1 MNHNS and CDR2 SASEGT. Trimming stripped 4 bases from V and 7 bases from J, with 22 bases between. The CDR3 length is 16 residues. The CDR3 is CASSAPVGAGRSEAFF. The CDR3 DNA reads TGTGCCAGCAGTGCACCCGTGGGGGCAGGGCGAAGTGAAGCTTTCTTT.

V usage is TRBV28 and J usage is TRBJ1-1; D is uncertain. This CDR3 contains 11 residues. V lost 7 bases, J lost 11 bases, and 14 bases lay in between. Germline V gene data show CDR1 as MDHEN and CDR2 as SYDVKM. The DNA for the CDR3 is TGTGCCAGCATTGCGAGGGCGCGGGCTTTCTTT. Translation: CASIARARAFF.

This chain joins TRBV6-5 and TRBJ1-4; D call uncertain. Germline values: CDR1 MNHEY, CDR2 SVGAGI. The CDR3 is 14 residues long. V was pared by 5 bases and J by 6 bases, with 13 bases between. The CDR3 nucleotides read TGTGCCAGCAGTCTTCCAGGTTCAGATGAAAAACTGTTTTTT. This codes for CASSLPGSDEKLFF.

The chain employs TRBV4-3 and TRBJ2-3, with TRBD2 matching 7 bases. CDR3 length equals 16 residues. Germline V lookup: CDR1 LGHNA, CDR2 YSLEER. Germline trimming cut 3 bases from V and 3 bases from J; bases unmatched to any gene: 9. The CDR3 sequence: CASSQSPGGRTDTQYF. The CDR3 coding sequence is TGCGCCAGCAGCCAGAGTCCCGGGGGGAGAACAGATACGCAGTATTTT.

In its sample, this clone was seen a few times. The chain employs TRBV18 and TRBJ2-7, with TRBD2 matching 7 bases. The CDR3 extends over 16 amino acids. Germline V gene data show CDR1 as KGHSH and CDR2 as LQKENI. V shed 3 bases and J 2 bases; nucleotides not matched to a gene: 10. This chain's CDR3 is CASSPPGRGSAYEQYF. Here the CDR3 DNA reads TGTGCCAGCTCACCGCCAGGGCGGGGGTCCGCCTACGAGCAGTACTTC. The full variable domain, rest sourced from reference TRBV18 and TRBJ2-7, is NAGVMQNPRHLVRRRGQEARLRCSPMKGHSHVYWYRQLPEEGLKFMVYLQKENIIDESGMPKERFSAEFPKEGPSILRIQQVVRGDSAAYFCASSPPGRGSAYEQYFGPGTRLTVT.

The chain carries TRBV3-1 (or the pseudogene TRBV3-2) and TRBJ1-1; D ambiguous. The CDR3 spans 13 residues. CDR1 is LGHDT, CDR2 YNNKEL, per germline (reference sequence). The V gene lost 6 bases and the J gene lost 6 bases, with 14 bases spanning the gap. The CDR3 nucleotides are TGTGCCAGCAGTCAAAACGCAGGAGCTGAAGCTTTCTTT. Translating gives CASSQNAGAEAFF.

This chain joins TRBV2 and TRBJ1-1, with TRBD1 as a possible D gene (5 bases). V shed 8 bases and J shed 1 base, with 8 bases lying between them. CDR1 and CDR2 from the germline V gene are SNHLY and FYNNEI. The CDR3 extends over 12 amino acids. CDR3 bases: TGTGCCAGCCGGGGGGAGAACACTGAAGCTTTCTTT. This codes for CASRGENTEAFF.

This chain joins TRBV18 and TRBJ1-3, with D unresolved. V was shortened by 1 base and J by 0 bases, with 16 bases between the two germline ends. This CDR3 comprises 18 residues. CDR1 is KGHSH, CDR2 LQKENI, per germline. The CDR3 bases are TGTGCCAGCTCACCACGCCCTCCAGAGTTTTCCTCTGGAAACACCATATATTTT. It translates to CASSPRPPEFSSGNTIYF.

The V and J genes are TRBV5-4 and TRBJ1-2; 8 nucleotides align to TRBD1. The CDR3 is 18 residues long. Per the germline V gene, CDR1 is SGHNT and CDR2 is YYREEE (reference sequence). Trimming at V came to 0 bases and at J to 0 bases, leaving 10 bases not matched to a gene. CDR3 sequence: CASSLGDRGEVANYGYTF. The DNA for the CDR3 is TGTGCCAGCAGCTTGGGCGACAGGGGAGAAGTAGCTAACTATGGCTACACCTTC.

The chain is built from TRBV3-1 (or the pseudogene TRBV3-2) and TRBJ2-7, with TRBD2 identical over 9 bases. The CDR3 loop spans 15 amino acids. Germline V gene data show CDR1 as LGHDT and CDR2 as YNNKEL (reference sequence). V dropped 3 bases and J dropped 9; count of bases not matched to a gene: 12. In DNA, the CDR3 is TGTGCCAGCAGCCACGCACTAGCGGGCCGCGAGGTGCAGTACTTC. It yields the protein CASSHALAGREVQYF.

This sequence joins TRBV5-5 and TRBJ1-2, with TRBD1 matching 7 bases. V lost 0 bases and J lost 3; bases outside the gene matches: 5. CDR3 length equals 15 residues. The germline CDR1 and CDR2 sequences are SGHKS and YYEKEE (reference sequence). This CDR3 is CASSLAIGGYYGYTF. The CDR3 coding sequence is TGTGCCAGCAGCTTGGCGATAGGGGGCTACTATGGCTACACCTTC.

V and J are TRBV3-1 (or the pseudogene TRBV3-2) and TRBJ2-1; the match to TRBD1 covers 10 bases. Germline V gene data show CDR1 as LGHDT and CDR2 as YNNKEL (reference sequence). The CDR3 spans 15 residues. Trimming took 4 bases from V and 8 from J; bases not matched to a gene: 8. The CDR3 here is CASSPPGTGVYEQFF. Written as DNA, the CDR3 is TGTGCCAGCAGCCCCCCCGGGACAGGGGTGTATGAGCAGTTCTTC.

The table lists this clone with many counts. The chain carries TRBV2 and TRBJ1-4; tentative D call: TRBD1 (5 bases). The CDR3 sequence is 15 residues long. Trimming pared 8 bases from V and 1 base from J, leaving 14 bases between. Germline values: CDR1 SNHLY, CDR2 FYNNEI. In DNA form, the CDR3 reads TGTGCCAGCCAAAAAAACCAGGGAACTAATGAAAAACTGTTTTTT. It specifies CASQKNQGTNEKLFF.

V is TRBV5-1 and J is TRBJ2-3, with a tentative D call TRBD1 (5 bases). V gave up 7 bases and J gave up 6 bases, with 6 bases separating them. Germline CDR1 reads SGHRS; CDR2 reads YFSETQ. The CDR3 runs 10 residues. CDR3 sequence: CASSGDTQYF. CDR3 in DNA: TGCGCCAGCTCAGGGGATACGCAGTATTTT. The variable domain in full, with the rest retrieved from reference TRBV5-1 and TRBJ2-3, is KAGVTQTPRYLIKTRGQQVTLSCSPISGHRSVSWYQQTPGQGLQFLFEYFSETQRNKGNFPGRFSGRQFSNSRSEMNVSTLELGDSALYLCASSGDTQYFGPGTRLTVL.

The chain combines TRBV6-5 with TRBJ1-4, with 9 bases that match TRBD1. With V trimmed by 6 bases and J by 4 bases, 3 bases remained unmatched. The V gene's germline CDR1 is MNHEY and CDR2 SVGAGI. The CDR3 has 14 residues. In DNA, the CDR3 is TGTGCCAGCAGACGACAGGGGGGTAATGAAAAACTGTTTTTT. Translated, it gives CASRRQGGNEKLFF.

The rearrangement joins TRBV11-3 to TRBJ1-4; the match to TRBD1 covers 9 bases. V dropped 4 bases and J dropped 7; count of bases not matched to a gene: 7. The CDR3 loop spans 15 amino acids. Germline CDR1 SGHNT, CDR2 YENEEA. CDR3 in DNA: TGTGCCAGCAGCTCACGACAGGGGGTTGGTGAAAAACTGTTTTTT. This encodes CASSSRQGVGEKLFF.

For this clone: A read error may account for a junction end that differs from germline. This chain joins TRBV7-7 and TRBJ2-5, with TRBD1 matching 9 bases. CDR1 and CDR2 from the germline V gene are SSHAT and FNYEAQ (reference sequence). The CDR3 totals 17 residues. The CDR3: CASSRTPGQGIQETQYF. CDR3 sequence (DNA): TGTGCTAGCAGCAGAACCCCGGGACAGGGCATCCAAGAGACCCAGTACTTC.

Only one count was recorded for this clone. The V call is TRBV6-6, the J call TRBJ1-2, with TRBD1 matching over 7 bases. This CDR3 is built from 16 residues. Germline lookup yields CDR1 MNHNY and CDR2 SVGAGI (reference sequence). V gave up 0 bases and J gave up 4 bases; unmatched junction bases: 8. In nucleotides, the CDR3 is TGTGCCAGCAGTTACTCGACAGGGCAACTACTCTATGGCTACACCTTC. It specifies CASSYSTGQLLYGYTF.

The chain joins TRBV7-2 to TRBJ1-6, with 10 nucleotides matching TRBD1. The V and J ends lost 5 bases and 10 bases, in that order; junction bases with no gene match: 8. CDR3 length: 15 amino acids. The germline gives CDR1 SGHTA, CDR2 FQGNSA. CDR3 sequence (DNA): TGTGCCAGCAGCCAATCGACAGGGGGCTTATCACCCCTCCACTTT. Protein product: CASSQSTGGLSPLHF.

V gene TRBV5-6 combines with J gene TRBJ1-6; D perhaps matches TRBD1 (6 bases). The CDR3 length is 14 residues. Germline V CDR1 and CDR2: SGHDT, YYEEEE. V lost 5 bases, J lost 9 bases, and 15 bases lay in between. CDR3 bases: TGTGCCAGCAGGTATACAGGGACGGGTTCACCCCTCCACTTT. Translation gives CASRYTGTGSPLHF. Complete variable domain (other parts from reference TRBV5-6 and TRBJ1-6): DAGVTQSPTHLIKTRGQQVTLRCSPKSGHDTVSWYQQALGQGPQFIFQYYEEEERQRGNFPDRFSGHQFPNYSSELNVNALLLGDSALYLCASRYTGTGSPLHFGNGTRLTVT.

V is TRBV20-1 and J is TRBJ2-7; tentative D call: TRBD1 (6 bases). The CDR3 has 13 residues. V gave up 3 bases and J gave up 2 bases, with 11 bases separating them. The germline V gene has CDR1 DFQATT and CDR2 SNEGSKA (reference sequence). CDR3 bases: TGCAGTGCTAGTGAAGGGGGTCCCTACGAGCAGTACTTC. Protein: CSASEGGPYEQYF.

The V gene is TRBV24-1, the J gene TRBJ2-5; D is perhaps TRBD1 or TRBD2 (6 bases each). Per the germline V gene, CDR1 is KGHDR and CDR2 is SFDVKD. The CDR3 totals 15 residues. Between the trimmed V and J ends, which lost 5 bases and 3 bases, there was a span of 15 bases. This chain's CDR3 is CATSVGGTKKETQYF. Here the CDR3 DNA reads TGTGCCACCAGTGTCGGCGGGACAAAAAAAGAGACCCAGTACTTC.

This sequence joins TRBV6-5 and TRBJ2-1; 8 nucleotides line up with TRBD2. The CDR3 consists of 15 residues. Germline CDR1 and CDR2: MNHEY and SVGAGI. V shed 6 bases, J shed 5 bases, and the junction held 9 bases outside the gene matches. This CDR3 is CASRAGGAPDNEQFF. Here the CDR3 DNA reads TGTGCCAGCAGAGCCGGGGGGGCTCCGGACAATGAGCAGTTCTTC.

This clone has only one observation. This rearrangement joins TRBV27 to TRBJ1-6; a weak D match, TRBD1 (5 bases). The ends were cut back, 5 bases at V and 6 bases at J, with 11 bases in the middle. CDR1 is MNHEY and CDR2 is SMNVEV in the germline V gene (reference sequence). The CDR3 has 14 amino acids. For the CDR3, the DNA is TGTGCCAGCAGTATCCGGGACTCTAATTCACCCCTCCACTTT. It codes for CASSIRDSNSPLHF.

The rearrangement joins TRBV5-6 to TRBJ1-2; the match to TRBD1 covers 7 bases. The germline V gene encodes CDR1 SGHDT and CDR2 YYEEEE. V lost 2 bases, J lost 4 bases, and 8 bases stayed unmatched. The CDR3 runs to 15 residues. The CDR3 region is CASSLTPTGPYGYTF. The CDR3 coding sequence is TGTGCCAGCAGCTTAACACCGACAGGGCCCTATGGCTACACCTTC. The full variable domain, completed using reference TRBV5-6 and TRBJ1-2, is DAGVTQSPTHLIKTRGQQVTLRCSPKSGHDTVSWYQQALGQGPQFIFQYYEEEERQRGNFPDRFSGHQFPNYSSELNVNALLLGDSALYLCASSLTPTGPYGYTFGSGTRLTVV.

The chain combines TRBV6-4 with TRBJ2-5; D remains unclear. Germline CDR1 is MRHNA and CDR2 is SNTAGT. V lost 2 bases, J lost 5 bases, and 15 bases lay in between. The CDR3 consists of 15 residues. This chain's CDR3 is CASSDGQVIGETQYF. In nucleotides, the CDR3 is TGTGCCAGCAGTGACGGGCAGGTCATAGGGGAGACCCAGTACTTC.